This T cell receptor (beta chain) was documented in a study of cytomegalovirus exposure and HLA in healthy donors. Broader study findings: Some TCR beta chains (about 180 of them) were listed as cytomegalovirus-associated. In a later analysis, first-cohort TCR clusters were found to tend to co-occur in the 90 to 150 validation repertoires.

It was the roughly 130-subject validation cohort, separate from the roughly 700-subject first cohort, to which the donors belonged. Using immunoSEQ multiplex PCR, the repertoire was profiled, and TCRdb retains in-frame clones only, with some absent. The table records fewer than 70,000 clones, 75% to 95% of them present only once. Worth noting for this clone: The antigen remains unidentified.

The CDR3 has 14 amino acids. The V gene's germline CDR1 is SEHNR and CDR2 FQNEAQ (reference sequence). With 2 bases removed from V and 3 bases from J, the gap between germline ends came to 10 bases. The source is a man between 18 and 29 years old in good health and CMV-seronegative. Sequencing used PBMCs. The chain uses TRBV7-9 and TRBJ2-5, with no clear D. The CDR3 here is CASSLKRTEETQYF. The CDR3 DNA follows: TGTGCCAGCAGCTTAAAGAGAACCGAAGAGACCCAGTACTTC.